The 4 T cell receptor beta chains below come from one sample, sequenced in a study of shared clonotypes between healthy human individuals. TCRdb keeps only in-frame clones here, not all; method: immunoSEQ multiplex PCR. The sample has approximately 2,000,000 clones, about 93% seen once. In the naive CD8 group, cells lacked CD45RO and were positively selected for CCR7, so terminally differentiated effector memory CD45RA+ cells were left out. The source material was naive CD8+ T cells from PBMCs. The receptors come from a man between 18 and 35 years old in good health. Some clones in this sample may be carry-over from other donors' samples.

This chain links TRBV9 with TRBJ2-7; 8 positions agree with TRBD2. Germline values: CDR1 SGDLS, CDR2 YYNGEE. The CDR3 consists of 15 residues. The trim removed 2 bases at V and 3 bases at J, leaving 7 bases unmatched. The CDR3 sequence is CASSVSGRADYEQYF. The CDR3 DNA reads TGTGCCAGCAGCGTTTCCGGGAGGGCCGACTACGAGCAGTACTTC.

The rearrangement joins TRBV27 to TRBJ2-7; 9 nucleotides match TRBD1. Germline V gives CDR1 MNHEY, CDR2 SMNVEV (reference sequence). The length of the CDR3 is 16 residues. The V segment lost 5 bases and the J segment 1 base; nucleotides outside the gene matches: 9. The CDR3 sequence: CASSPSLGTGSYEQYF. CDR3 nucleotides: TGTGCCAGCAGTCCAAGTTTAGGGACAGGGTCCTACGAGCAGTACTTC.

The rearrangement uses TRBV2 and TRBJ2-1, with 10 bases identical to TRBD2. Germline V gives CDR1 SNHLY, CDR2 FYNNEI. J was trimmed by 8 bases and V by 8 bases; bases with no gene match: 12. The CDR3 sequence is 15 residues long. The CDR3 spells CASRVGLAEIYEQFF. For the CDR3, the DNA is TGTGCCAGCCGGGTCGGACTAGCGGAGATCTATGAGCAGTTCTTC.

V usage is TRBV27 and J usage is TRBJ2-1; 11 nucleotides align to TRBD2. The CDR3 is 15 residues long. Losses at the gene ends were 6 bases for V and 6 bases for J; bases not matched to a gene: 7. CDR1 and CDR2 from the germline V gene are MNHEY and SMNVEV (reference sequence). The CDR3 region has the DNA TGTGCCAGCAGGTGGACTAGCGGGTTTTTCAATGAGCAGTTCTTC. The encoded protein is CASRWTSGFFNEQFF.